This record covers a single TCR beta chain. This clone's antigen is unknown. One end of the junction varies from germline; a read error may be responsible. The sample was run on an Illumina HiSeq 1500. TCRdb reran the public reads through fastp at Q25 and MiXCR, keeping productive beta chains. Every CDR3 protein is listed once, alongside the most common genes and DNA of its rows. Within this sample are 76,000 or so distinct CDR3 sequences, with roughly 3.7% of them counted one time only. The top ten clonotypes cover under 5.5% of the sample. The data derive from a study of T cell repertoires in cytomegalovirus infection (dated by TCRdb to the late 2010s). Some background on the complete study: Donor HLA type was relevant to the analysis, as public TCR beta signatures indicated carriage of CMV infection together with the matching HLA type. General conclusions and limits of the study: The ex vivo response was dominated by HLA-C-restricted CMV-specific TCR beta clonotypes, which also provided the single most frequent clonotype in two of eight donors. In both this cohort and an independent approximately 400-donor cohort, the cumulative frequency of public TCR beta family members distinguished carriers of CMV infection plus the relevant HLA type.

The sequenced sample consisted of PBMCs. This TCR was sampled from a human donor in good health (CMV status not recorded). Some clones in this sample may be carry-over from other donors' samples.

The nucleotide sequence is given as TGTGCCAGCAGTCAAGACAGGTTGGATTCACACCTCTACTTT. Its protein product is CASSQDRLDSHLYF. This chain is built from TRBV7-9 and TRBJ1-6; TRBD1 could be the D gene, as 6 bases match. CDR1 and CDR2 were assigned from the germline V gene (reference sequence) as SEHNR and FQNEAQ. Taken from cysteine to phenylalanine, the CDR3 has 14 residues. Just CDR3 DNA is preserved here, 42 bases in frame from base 1. The full variable domain, with segments outside the CDR3 supplied by the reference TRBV7-9 and TRBJ1-6 proteins, appears as DTGVSQNPRHKITKRGQNVTFRCDPISEHNRLYWYRQTLGQGPEFLTYFQNEAQLEKSRLLSDRFSAERPKGSFSTLEIQRTEQGDSAMYLCASSQDRLDSHLYFGNGTRLTVT.